The clone carrying this T cell receptor beta chain was seen ten or more times. Its antigen is not identified. Germline values: CDR1 DFQATT, CDR2 SNEGSKA (reference sequence). V was shortened by 0 bases and J by 2 bases, with 11 bases between the two germline ends. The CDR3 has 15 residues. The data are from a study of early T cells in non-severe SARS-CoV-2 infection. Study-level information: The study sequenced bulk RNA from unsorted whole blood, with chains unpaired. General observations from the study: Database matching using VDJdb favored anti-spike CD8 responses, with private and CD4 specificities left missing.

Researchers tagged individual cDNA molecules with unique molecular identifiers. TCRdb re-derived calls from the 5' RACE reads in MiXCR, one entry per CDR3 protein. Of around 58,000 distinct CDR3 sequences in the sample, about 7.7% were seen once. The clonotype originates from an adult who was a healthcare worker with PCR-confirmed SARS-CoV-2 infection or an uninfected control (not recorded which). This specimen was whole blood, taken at baseline. This rearrangement joins TRBV20-1 to TRBJ2-1, with D possibly being TRBD2 (6 bases). CDR3 coding DNA: TGCAGTGCTAGAGATGGGGGGAGGACCTACAATGAGCAGTTCTTC. It codes for CSARDGGRTYNEQFF.